These T cell receptor beta chains were read from a single sample in a study of graft-versus-host responses after intestinal transplantation. Clones were sequenced by immunoSEQ multiplex PCR, and TCRdb holds only the in-frame ones, with some missing. The repertoire consists of around 100,000 clones, with roughly 87% occurring once and the leading ten covering around 0.96%. No antigen has been assigned to these receptors. Material: unstimulated CD4+ T cells sorted from spleen or lymph node cells, obtained before intestinal transplant. These receptors all come from a human donor who received an intestinal transplant. CDR3s include the opening cysteine and the closing phenylalanine or tryptophan. A D gene is named only where the DNA matches it firmly. Some rows have no size entry. The others give once, few or many, or a class for an expanded clone.

j_call clone_size v_call d_call cdr3_nt cdr3_aa
TRBJ1-1 NA TRBV5-6 NA TGTGCCAGCAGCCTTCTTAGGGTGGGGGTGGACACTGAAGCTTTCTTT CASSLLRVGVDTEAFF
TRBJ2-1 NA TRBV14 TRBD1 TGTGCCAGCAGCCAAGCCAGGGGGCTAAGGTACAATGAGCAGTTCTTC CASSQARGLRYNEQFF
TRBJ2-3 NA TRBV6-5 TRBD2 TGTGCCAGCAGTACCCAGCGGGGGGGCGGGAATACGCAGTATTTT CASSTQRGGGNTQYF
TRBJ2-7 NA TRBV6-5 NA TGTGCCAGCAGTGAACCGATCTTGGGGCAGTACTTC CASSEPILGQYF
TRBJ2-7 once TRBV6-5 NA TGTGCCAGCAGTAGGGACTCTACCCTTCCGCAGTACTTC CASSRDSTLPQYF
TRBJ1-1 NA TRBV10-1 NA TGCGCCAGCAGTGACCTAAGCACGGCGGGGACTGAAGCTTTCTTT CASSDLSTAGTEAFF
TRBJ2-5 NA TRBV5-6 NA TGTGCCGGCAGCTGGAGGGGTAACGGGGAGACCCAGTACTTC CAGSWRGNGETQYF
TRBJ2-7 NA TRBV7-9 TRBD1 TGTGCCAGCAGCTTGGCCGGGACAGGGGGCCACGAGCAGTACTTC CASSLAGTGGHEQYF
TRBJ1-1 NA TRBV15 NA TGTGCCACCAGCCTCTCCGGGCAGACTGAAGCTTTCTTT CATSLSGQTEAFF
TRBJ2-3 once TRBV4-2 TRBD2 TGTGCCAGCAGCCAACTAGCGGGAGCAGATACGCAGTATTTT CASSQLAGADTQYF
TRBJ2-7 NA TRBV11-1 NA TGTGCCAGCAGCCGAGATTCTAGATCCGAGCAGTACTTC CASSRDSRSEQYF
TRBJ2-2 NA TRBV5-1 NA TGCGCCAGCACACAACGACAGGTTGACACCGGGGAGCTGTTTTTT CASTQRQVDTGELFF
TRBJ1-1 NA TRBV9 NA TGTGCCAGCAGCGTTTGGACCATCCCGCCTGACTACACTGAAGCTTTCTTT CASSVWTIPPDYTEAFF
TRBJ1-5 NA TRBV5-1 NA TGCGCCAGCAGCTTGGAGGGCATGGGTCAGCCCCAGCATTTT CASSLEGMGQPQHF
TRBJ2-7 NA TRBV30 NA TGTGCCTGGAGTGCTATGAGGAGCTCCTACGAGCAGTACTTC CAWSAMRSSYEQYF
TRBJ1-3 once TRBV6-5 NA TGTGCCAGCAGTTACGGGGTGGCAGGAAACACCATATATTTT CASSYGVAGNTIYF
TRBJ2-2 NA TRBV5-4 TRBD1 TGTGCCAGCAGTCCCGGCAGGGGGCTGGTGTCCGGGGAGCTGTTTTTT CASSPGRGLVSGELFF